The TCR beta chain under discussion was sequenced for a study of Graves' ophthalmopathy and Graves' hyperthyroidism (dated by TCRdb to the late 2010s). Regarding the study in general: Stable hyperthyroidism was defined as no progression to ophthalmopathy within 18 months of follow-up. Following sampling, methimazole starting at 30 mg daily was administered to hyperthyroidism patients, and high-dose intravenous methylprednisolone was administered to ophthalmopathy patients. TCR beta repertoire signatures were used to distinguish Graves' ophthalmopathy from Graves' hyperthyroidism and to predict progression to ophthalmopathy. In total, approximately 140 blood samples were TCR-sequenced: around 42 ophthalmopathy, some 80 hyperthyroidism and some 17 hyperthyroidism-to-ophthalmopathy patients. A discovery set of 100 or so patients (around 45 ophthalmopathy, 60 or so stable hyperthyroidism) was enrolled to explore V-J signatures distinguishing ophthalmopathy from hyperthyroidism. In roughly six hyperthyroidism patients, the T-cell repertoires found in thyroid tissue were compared with those found in blood. An independent validation cohort was composed of 18 hyperthyroidism patients and around 16 patients who later progressed from hyperthyroidism to ophthalmopathy.

Many counts were recorded for this clonotype. This receptor's antigen is unknown. Base qualities are not recorded, but no much larger clone differs from it by a single base. Paper-wide results and their limitations: In validation, the model predicted ophthalmopathy progression with about 70% sensitivity and roughly 72% specificity; roughly eleven predicted patients were CT-confirmed with GO in a median of about 7.1 months. Most expanded thyroid clonotypes with frequency above 0.001 were also detected in blood, suggesting blood repertoires may reflect the thyroid immune response. No statistical method was used to set the sample size in advance, and the investigators knew which group each participant was assigned to. In cross-validation, the 13-signature model distinguished ophthalmopathy from stable hyperthyroidism with 85% to 90% sensitivity and around 82% specificity, and in the test set the corresponding values were approximately 80% and 75%.

TCR beta CDR3 regions were amplified from RNA transcripts for repertoire sequencing. The first round was an RT-PCR using HTBI primers with the Qiagen OneStep RT-PCR kit, and this first round was followed by a second-round multiplex PCR, then size selection and purification. Libraries were sequenced paired-end with 100 bp reads on an Illumina HiSeq2000. The source study handled its data this way. Reads were processed with SOAPnuke, discarding reads with adapters, uncalled bases, mean Phred below 15, or no exact constant-primer or identifier match. COPE v1.2.5 was used to merge high-quality paired reads. Clonotypes were defined as unique nucleotide sequences and were aligned to IMGT TRB V, D and J references using MiTCR v1.1. The analysis was limited to V-J combinations with a frequency above 0.0001, which together covered approximately 99% of the repertoires. A TCR clonal expansion and chaos score per V-J combination was defined as the ratio of F50 clonal expansion to chaos observed in the TCRdist matrix. Features were reduced by Welch's t-statistics and random forest to over 10 V-J combinations, which fed a naive Bayes classifier. The Morisita-Horn index was used to measure how similar the thyroid and blood repertoires were. TCRdb reran the public reads through fastp at Q25 and MiXCR, keeping productive beta chains. Entries are consolidated by CDR3 protein sequence, retaining the most common genes and DNA. For this entry, the V and J calls and clone size follow TCRdb and not the study's own pipeline. This sample holds a few hundred thousand distinct CDR3 sequences; under 45% were observed only once. The top ten hold about 4.2% of the sample.

Hyperthyroidism patients were newly diagnosed, were aged 18 to 65 years, and had a disease duration under 2 months. Patients were excluded if they had other autoimmune diseases, uncontrolled infections, pregnancy or lactation. Diagnosis was based on clinical symptoms, serum thyroxine, TRAb, thyroid ultrasound and orbital computed tomography. Total RNA was extracted with Trizol reagent and quality-checked on an Agilent 2100 Bioanalyzer. The trim is 6 bases for V and 2 bases for J, with a gap of 11 bases between the germline ends. Per the germline V gene, MDHEN is the CDR1 and SYDVKM is the CDR2. The CDR3 contains 14 residues, cysteine and phenylalanine counted. CDR3 DNA is the only sequence kept; it has 42 bases, read in frame from the first base.

This receptor was taken from an adult man with Graves' hyperthyroidism. The material sequenced was peripheral blood or thyroid tissue (not recorded which). The rearranged chain carries TRBV28 and TRBJ1-3; the D segment cannot be called with confidence. The bases are TGTGCCAGCAGCCCCGCCCGACCTGGAAACACCATATATTTT. Its protein product is CASSPARPGNTIYF.